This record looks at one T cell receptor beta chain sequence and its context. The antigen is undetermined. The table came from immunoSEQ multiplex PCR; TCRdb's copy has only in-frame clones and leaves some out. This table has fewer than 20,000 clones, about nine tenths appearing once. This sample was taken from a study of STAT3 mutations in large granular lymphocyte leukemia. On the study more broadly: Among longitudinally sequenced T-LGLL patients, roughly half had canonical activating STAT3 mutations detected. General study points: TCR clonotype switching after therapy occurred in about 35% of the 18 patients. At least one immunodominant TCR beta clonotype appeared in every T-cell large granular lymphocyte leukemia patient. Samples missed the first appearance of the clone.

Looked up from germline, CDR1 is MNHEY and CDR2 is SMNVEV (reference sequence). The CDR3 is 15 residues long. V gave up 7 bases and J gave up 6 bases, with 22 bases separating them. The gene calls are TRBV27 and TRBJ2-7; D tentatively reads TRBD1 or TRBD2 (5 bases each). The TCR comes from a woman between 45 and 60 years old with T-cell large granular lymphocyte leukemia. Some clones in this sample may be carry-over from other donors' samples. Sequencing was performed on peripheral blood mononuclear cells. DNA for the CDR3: TGTGCCAGCATGAGGAGGAAGGGGCGCGTAGCCGAGCAGTACTTC. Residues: CASMRRKGRVAEQYF.